These 9 T cell receptor beta chains originate from one sample sequenced in a study of cytomegalovirus exposure and HLA in healthy donors. 60 Vbeta and 13 Jbeta primers were used in PCR. Repertoires were generated with immunoSEQ multiplex PCR, while TCRdb's copy carries only in-frame clones and drops some. Here the sample spans some 270,000 clones, around 90% being singletons. Sequencing was performed on PBMCs. These receptors were taken from a girl between 2 and 10 years old in good health and CMV-seronegative.

The CDR3: CASSEGLVTYNEQFF. The CDR3 DNA reads TGTGCCAGCAGTGAGGGACTAGTCACCTACAATGAGCAGTTCTTC. The V gene is TRBV2, the J gene TRBJ2-1; 8 bases fit TRBD2. Germline CDR1 and CDR2: SNHLY and FYNNEI. The ends lost 3 bases at V and 2 bases at J; junction bases unmatched: 3. The CDR3 spans 15 residues.

This rearrangement joins TRBV9 to TRBJ1-1; 7 nucleotides match TRBD1. Trimming cost V 3 bases and J 0 bases; bases outside gene matches: 5. This CDR3 comprises 15 residues. Germline CDR1 SGDLS, CDR2 YYNGEE. The CDR3 sequence: CASSEPGQLNTEAFF. Here the CDR3 DNA reads TGTGCCAGCAGCGAACCGGGACAGTTGAACACTGAAGCTTTCTTT. The whole variable domain, filled in from reference TRBV9 and TRBJ1-1, reads DSGVTQTPKHLITATGQRVTLRCSPRSGDLSVYWYQQSLDQGLQFLIQYYNGEERAKGNILERFSAQQFPDLHSELNLSSLELGDSALYFCASSEPGQLNTEAFFGQGTRLTVV.

Notes on this clone: One end of the junction is discordant with germline, which a read error may explain. This chain joins TRBV9 and TRBJ2-5; 10 bases fit TRBD2. Germline V gives CDR1 SGDLS, CDR2 YYNGEE. The CDR3 sequence is 16 residues long. CDR3 in amino acids: CASSLGLAGVEEAQYF. CDR3 nucleotides: TGTGCCAGCAGCCTAGGGCTAGCGGGGGTGGAAGAGGCCCAGTACTTC.

This chain links TRBV7-9 with TRBJ1-5; D possibly corresponds to TRBD1 (5 bases). CDR3 length: 14 amino acids. The germline V and J ends were trimmed by 5 bases and 3 bases, with 11 bases remaining between them. The germline CDR1 and CDR2 sequences are SEHNR and FQNEAQ (reference sequence). CDR3 sequence: CASSLGGNNQPQHF. The CDR3 nucleotides read TGTGCCAGCAGCCTTGGGGGGAACAATCAGCCCCAGCATTTT.

This sequence joins TRBV11-2 and TRBJ1-2; the match to TRBD1 covers 7 bases. The germline CDR1 and CDR2 sequences are SGHAT and FQNNGV. The CDR3 loop spans 14 amino acids. V shed 5 bases and J 3 bases; nucleotides not matched to a gene: 6. CDR3 nucleotides: TGTGCCAGCAGCCGTGACGGGACAGACTATGGCTACACCTTC. This encodes CASSRDGTDYGYTF.

This clone showed up just once. The chain employs TRBV6-5 and TRBJ2-7, with 9 nucleotides matching TRBD2. The CDR3 runs to 15 residues. J lost 2 bases, V lost 1 base, and 3 bases had no gene match. Per the germline V gene, CDR1 is MNHEY and CDR2 is SVGAGI. The CDR3 reads CASSYFSGSTYEQYF. CDR3 DNA sequence: TGTGCCAGCAGTTACTTTAGCGGGAGTACCTACGAGCAGTACTTC.

This rearrangement joins TRBV6-1 to TRBJ2-2; D may be TRBD1 (5 bases). CDR3 length equals 14 residues. Trimming removed 6 bases from V and 2 bases from J, with 10 bases in between. Germline values: CDR1 MNHNS, CDR2 SASEGT. This CDR3 is CASSLDRNTGELFF. The CDR3 DNA reads TGTGCCAGCAGCCTAGACAGAAACACCGGGGAGCTGTTTTTT.

The chain combines TRBV7-9 with TRBJ2-7; 10 nucleotides match TRBD1. The ends lost 6 bases at V and 4 bases at J; junction bases unmatched: 3. Germline values: CDR1 SEHNR, CDR2 FQNEAQ (reference sequence). The CDR3 extends over 13 amino acids. As DNA, the CDR3 is TGTGCCAGCAGAGGGGACAGGGGTTACGAGCAGTACTTC. Its protein product is CASRGDRGYEQYF.

This chain connects TRBV5-1 to TRBJ1-4, with 7 bases lining up with TRBD1. The germline CDR1 and CDR2 sequences are SGHRS and YFSETQ. The J segment lost 4 bases and the V segment lost 3 bases, leaving 9 bases of the junction unmatched. The length of the CDR3 is 16 residues. The CDR3 nucleotides are TGCGCCAGCAGCTCCTACGGACAGGAAGGTAATGAAAAACTGTTTTTT. Its protein product is CASSSYGQEGNEKLFF. Full variable domain (outside the CDR3, taken from reference TRBV5-1 and TRBJ1-4): KAGVTQTPRYLIKTRGQQVTLSCSPISGHRSVSWYQQTPGQGLQFLFEYFSETQRNKGNFPGRFSGRQFSNSRSEMNVSTLELGDSALYLCASSSYGQEGNEKLFFGSGTQLSVL.